What follows describes a single T cell receptor beta chain. V lost 6 bases, J lost 5 bases, and 13 bases lay in between. CDR1 and CDR2 (germline): SGHAT, FQNNGV. The CDR3 extends over 14 amino acids. This entry comes from a study of technical replicates of blood from several donors. Here immunoSEQ multiplex PCR was the method, and the copy in TCRdb shows in-frame clones only, minus some. The table lists around 72,000 clones, about 91% of them singletons. Material: T cells isolated from PBMCs. The TCR originated in a human donor in good health. This sequence joins TRBV11-2 and TRBJ2-2; a weak D match, TRBD2 (6 bases). The CDR3 nucleotides are TGTGCCAGCAGTCCCGCTCGGGGGACCGGGGAGCTGTTTTTT. Translation: CASSPARGTGELFF.